The 15 T cell receptor beta chains below come from one sample, sequenced in a study of identifying expanded T cells in peripheral blood. Using immunoSEQ multiplex PCR, the repertoire was profiled, and TCRdb retains in-frame clones only, with some absent. Of more than 45,000 clones in the sample, approximately 80% were seen once. Material: blood. The receptor source for this set is a person aged 18 to 75 in good health.

This rearrangement joins TRBV5-4 to TRBJ2-3, with TRBD2 as a possible D gene (7 bases). This CDR3 spans 15 amino acids. Germline lookup yields CDR1 SGHNT and CDR2 YYREEE (reference sequence). Between the trimmed V and J ends, which lost 5 bases and 3 bases, there was a span of 16 bases. CDR3: CASSPNREGTDTQYF. The DNA for the CDR3 is TGTGCCAGCAGTCCGAACAGGGAGGGTACAGATACGCAGTATTTT.

V and J are TRBV18 and TRBJ1-4; 9 bases map to TRBD1. CDR3 size: 16 residues. J was trimmed by 8 bases and V by 2 bases; bases with no gene match: 9. CDR1 is KGHSH and CDR2 is LQKENI in the germline V gene. The CDR3 coding sequence is TGTGCCAGCTCACCAACAACAACCGGGACAGGGGAAAAACTGTTTTTT. This codes for CASSPTTTGTGEKLFF.

This clone was seen a handful of times. The chain recombines TRBV9 with TRBJ2-3, with 10 positions matching TRBD1. J gave up 7 bases and V 4 bases, and 9 bases lay outside the gene matches. The CDR3 runs to 15 residues. Per germline, CDR1 SGDLS and CDR2 YYNGEE. CDR3 sequence reads: CASSPKTGGANTQYF. CDR3 coding DNA: TGTGCCAGCAGCCCAAAGACAGGGGGCGCAAATACGCAGTATTTT.

This sequence joins TRBV29-1 and TRBJ2-1; 9 bases align to TRBD2. The CDR3 length is 14 residues. With 3 bases clipped from V and 4 bases from J, the junction kept 4 bases outside the gene matches. In germline, CDR1 is SQVTM, CDR2 ANQGSEA. This CDR3 reads CSVEAGGVYNEQFF. DNA of the CDR3: TGCAGCGTTGAGGCGGGAGGGGTGTACAATGAGCAGTTCTTC.

The chain uses TRBV18 and TRBJ1-2, with a tentative D call TRBD1 (5 bases). Germline CDR1 reads KGHSH; CDR2 reads LQKENI. Trimming cost V 2 bases and J 6 bases, with 10 bases left between them. This CDR3 comprises 13 residues. CDR3 loop: CASSPIQGNGYTF. The CDR3 DNA sequence: TGTGCCAGCTCACCAATCCAGGGTAATGGCTACACCTTC. Full variable domain (missing parts from reference TRBV18 and TRBJ1-2): NAGVMQNPRHLVRRRGQEARLRCSPMKGHSHVYWYRQLPEEGLKFMVYLQKENIIDESGMPKERFSAEFPKEGPSILRIQQVVRGDSAAYFCASSPIQGNGYTFGSGTRLTVV.

This chain joins TRBV7-2 and TRBJ2-4, with 8 bases aligning to TRBD1. The germline V gene encodes CDR1 SGHTA and CDR2 FQGNSA. There are 17 residues in the CDR3. The J segment lost 0 bases and the V segment lost 5 bases, leaving 9 bases of the junction unmatched. The DNA of the CDR3 is TGTGCCAGCAGCCTACTGGGGACAGGTGTAGCCAAAAACATTCAGTACTTC. Translated, it gives CASSLLGTGVAKNIQYF.

CDR3 loop: CASITGGYEQYV. The CDR3 nucleotides are TGTGCCAGCATCACAGGGGGCTACGAGCAGTACGTC. V usage is TRBV21-1 and J usage is TRBJ2-7; TRBD1 is taken as the D call from the table, unchecked against the DNA. TRBV21-1 is marked as a pseudogene. The CDR3 spans 12 residues.

V usage is TRBV6-1 and J usage is TRBJ2-2, with TRBD2 matching 8 bases. CDR3 length equals 13 residues. The V gene end was trimmed by 10 bases and the J gene end by 1 base; junction bases not matched to a gene: 2. Looked up from germline, CDR1 is MNHNS and CDR2 is SASEGT. The CDR3 nucleotides are TGTGCCACGACTAGCGTGAACACCGGGGAGCTGTTTTTT. Translating it yields CATTSVNTGELFF.

V usage is TRBV6-4 and J usage is TRBJ2-3; TRBD2 is a possible D gene (5 bases). The germline V gene has CDR1 MRHNA and CDR2 SNTAGT. V was trimmed by 1 base and J by 0 bases, leaving 8 bases between them. This CDR3 has 15 residues. The CDR3 protein is CASSDFGGSTDTQYF. In DNA, the CDR3 is TGTGCCAGCAGTGACTTCGGCGGGAGCACAGATACGCAGTATTTT.

This chain connects TRBV5-1 to TRBJ1-3; TRBD1 is a possible D gene (5 bases). The CDR3 is made up of 17 amino acids. Trimming removed 5 bases from V and 3 bases from J, with 21 bases in between. Germline V gives CDR1 SGHRS, CDR2 YFSETQ. CDR3 protein: CASSVGGSGPGGNTIYF. CDR3 nucleotide sequence: TGCGCCAGCAGTGTGGGAGGATCGGGGCCCGGTGGAAACACCATATATTTT.

The chain links TRBV5-5 to TRBJ2-3; 11 bases align to TRBD2. The CDR3 is made up of 14 amino acids. Germline CDR1 reads SGHKS; CDR2 reads YYEKEE (reference sequence). Trimming took 5 bases from V and 1 from J; bases not matched to a gene: 0. This CDR3 reads CASRTSGGTDTQYF. The CDR3 nucleotides read TGTGCCAGCAGGACTAGCGGGGGCACAGATACGCAGTATTTT.

The genes are TRBV4-1 and TRBJ1-4, with a weak D call TRBD1 (5 bases). Trimming stripped 1 base from V and 6 bases from J, with 12 bases between. This CDR3 is 15 amino acids long. The V gene's germline CDR1 is MGHRA and CDR2 YSYEKL. The CDR3 DNA follows: TGCGCCAGCAGCCAAGGGGATGCCAGGGATGAAAAACTGTTTTTT. Its protein product is CASSQGDARDEKLFF.

This chain connects TRBV11-2 to TRBJ2-5; D call uncertain. The CDR3 loop spans 13 amino acids. Germline loops: CDR1 SGHAT, CDR2 FQNNGV. V was cut by 2 bases and J by 4 bases, with 8 bases left in between. The CDR3 sequence: CASSLSLLETQYF. The CDR3 DNA reads TGTGCCAGCAGCTTAAGCCTTCTAGAGACCCAGTACTTC.

The chain links TRBV9 to TRBJ2-2; 7 bases are a match to TRBD1. The germline V gene has CDR1 SGDLS and CDR2 YYNGEE. The CDR3 contains 14 residues. Germline trimming cut 3 bases from V and 13 bases from J; bases unmatched to any gene: 12. The CDR3 loop is CASSERGRNVGLFF. Written as DNA, the CDR3 is TGTGCCAGCAGCGAAAGGGGGCGAAACGTTGGGCTGTTTTTT.

The chain carries TRBV18 and TRBJ1-2, with unresolved D. The CDR3 has 15 amino acids. Per germline, CDR1 KGHSH and CDR2 LQKENI. V lost 3 bases and J lost 8, with 19 bases in between. CDR3 sequence: CASSPPGTARKGYTF. In DNA, the CDR3 is TGTGCCAGCTCACCGCCGGGAACCGCGAGGAAAGGCTACACCTTC.